A single sample is the source of the 5 T cell receptor beta chains below, sequenced in a study of blood T cell repertoires in COVID-19. Sequencing was performed with immunoSEQ multiplex PCR; in TCRdb, only in-frame clones are kept and a portion is missing. This table holds roughly 330,000 clones, over 70% found once. The sample was PBMCs or T cells enriched from blood (not recorded which). These receptors came from a man aged 25-40 years who had recovered from COVID-19.

The chain has TRBV7-8 and TRBJ2-3; 8 nucleotides line up with TRBD2. The germline V gene encodes CDR1 SGHVS and CDR2 FQNEAQ. The CDR3 contains 12 residues. The DNA for the CDR3 is TGTACTCATTCGGGACTAGCAGATACGCAGTATTTT. Protein sequence: CTHSGLADTQYF.

This chain links TRBV7-2 with TRBJ1-3; TRBD1 might be the D (5 bases). CDR3 length: 13 amino acids. Between the trimmed V and J ends, which lost 3 bases and 4 bases, there was a span of 7 bases. Germline loops: CDR1 SGHTA, CDR2 FQGNSA. Here the CDR3 reads CASSLGLGNTIYF. The CDR3, as DNA: TGTGCCAGCAGCTTGGGACTGGGAAACACCATATATTTT.

Here the CDR3 reads CSGIGVSSYNEQFF. The CDR3 DNA reads TGCAGCGGTATCGGGGTTTCCTCCTACAATGAGCAGTTCTTC. V is TRBV29-1 and J is TRBJ2-1, with a possible D match to TRBD2 (5 bases). CDR1 is SQVTM, CDR2 ANQGSEA, per germline. This CDR3 has 14 amino acids. Trimming left V 7 bases short and J 0 bases short, with 13 bases between.

The J gene is TRBJ2-5, the V gene TRBV3-1 (or the pseudogene TRBV3-2); 10 nucleotides line up with TRBD2. CDR1 LGHDT and CDR2 YNNKEL come from the germline V gene (reference sequence). V gave up 3 bases and J gave up 4 bases; unmatched junction bases: 5. This CDR3 contains 15 residues. The CDR3 region is CASSQQRGGRETQYF. Written as DNA, the CDR3 is TGTGCCAGCAGCCAGCAGCGGGGGGGCCGAGAGACCCAGTACTTC.

V is TRBV6-1 and J is TRBJ1-4; TRBD1 is a possible D gene (5 bases). CDR3 length: 16 amino acids. From germline, CDR1 is MNHNS and CDR2 SASEGT. Trimming removed 4 bases at V and 8 bases at J, with 20 bases between. The CDR3 loop reads CASSAWGWGGEEKLFF. The CDR3 coding sequence is TGTGCCAGCAGTGCTTGGGGATGGGGGGGAGAGGAAAAACTGTTTTTT.